This T cell receptor (beta chain) was sequenced for a study of cytomegalovirus exposure and HLA in healthy donors. Study results and caveats: It was reported in a later analysis that an Asian-associated ancestry cluster showed fewer N-insertions than the 666-donor mean. In a later analysis, across HLA loci, associated TCR counts were highest for DRB1, lowest for HLA-C. The majority of CMV-associated TCR beta chains were reported as apparently HLA-restricted in a later analysis.

V was shortened by 6 bases and J by 0 bases, with 12 bases between the two germline ends. CDR1 and CDR2 from the germline V gene are SNHLY and FYNNEI. CDR3 length: 14 residues. Primers: 60 Vbeta forward and 13 Jbeta reverse. This table comes from immunoSEQ multiplex PCR, and its TCRdb copy is limited to in-frame clones, with some not included. Among about 160,000 clones listed, over 80% were seen once. At collection, donors were nominally healthy, but unrecorded immune exposures were probable. On this clone itself: Its antigen remains unknown.

Sequencing was carried out using PBMCs. This TCR derives from a man in his fifties in good health and CMV-seropositive. V gene TRBV2 combines with J gene TRBJ2-7, with a weak D call TRBD1 (5 bases). The CDR3 DNA follows: TGTGCCAGCAGCCAGACCAGGGACTCCTACGAGCAGTACTTC. Translating gives CASSQTRDSYEQYF.